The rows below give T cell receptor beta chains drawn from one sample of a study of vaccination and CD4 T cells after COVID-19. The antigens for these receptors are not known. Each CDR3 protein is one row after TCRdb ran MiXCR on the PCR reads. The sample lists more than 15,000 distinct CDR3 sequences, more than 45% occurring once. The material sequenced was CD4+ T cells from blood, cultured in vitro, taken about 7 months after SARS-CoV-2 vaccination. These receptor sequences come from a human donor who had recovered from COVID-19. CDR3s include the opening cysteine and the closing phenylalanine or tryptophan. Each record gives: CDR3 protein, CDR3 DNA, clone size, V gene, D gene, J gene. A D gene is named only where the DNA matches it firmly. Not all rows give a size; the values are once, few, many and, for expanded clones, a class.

CDR3 protein: CATSIRTVDQPQHF
CDR3 DNA: TGTGCCACCAGCATTAGAACGGTGGATCAGCCCCAGCATTTT
clone size: .
V gene: TRBV15
D gene: .
J gene: TRBJ1-5

CDR3 protein: CASSLAGGPSPYEQYF
CDR3 DNA: TGTGCCAGCAGCTTAGCGGGGGGACCGAGCCCTTACGAGCAGTACTTC
clone size: .
V gene: TRBV7-2
D gene: .
J gene: TRBJ2-7

CDR3 protein: CSARWGGSTDTQYF
CDR3 DNA: TGCAGTGCTAGATGGGGGGGAAGCACAGATACGCAGTATTTT
clone size: .
V gene: TRBV20-1
D gene: TRBD2
J gene: TRBJ2-3

CDR3 protein: CASSLDGGKETQYF
CDR3 DNA: TGTGCCAGCAGCTTAGATGGGGGAAAGGAGACCCAGTACTTC
clone size: few
V gene: TRBV7-6
D gene: .
J gene: TRBJ2-5

CDR3 protein: CASRAGGPGNEQFF
CDR3 DNA: TGTGCCAGTAGGGCGGGGGGGCCGGGCAATGAGCAGTTCTTC
clone size: once
V gene: TRBV19
D gene: TRBD2
J gene: TRBJ2-1

CDR3 protein: CASSEWPQYF
CDR3 DNA: TGTGCCAGCAGTGAATGGCCGCAGTATTTT
clone size: once
V gene: TRBV6-1
D gene: .
J gene: TRBJ2-3

CDR3 protein: CASSLTSKGNNSPLHF
CDR3 DNA: TGTGCCAGCAGCTTAACGAGTAAGGGGAATAATTCACCCCTCCACTTT
clone size: once
V gene: TRBV7-9
D gene: .
J gene: TRBJ1-6

CDR3 protein: CSALAGDISYEQYF
CDR3 DNA: TGCAGTGCCCTAGCGGGGGACATCTCCTACGAGCAGTACTTC
clone size: .
V gene: TRBV20-1
D gene: TRBD2
J gene: TRBJ2-7

CDR3 protein: CSARTNTGELFF
CDR3 DNA: TGCAGTGCTAGAACGAACACCGGGGAGCTGTTTTTT
clone size: few
V gene: TRBV20-1
D gene: .
J gene: TRBJ2-2

CDR3 protein: CATSDRDRGPLLIMNTEAFF
CDR3 DNA: TGTGCCACCAGTGATAGGGACAGGGGGCCCCTTTTGATCATGAACACTGAAGCTTTCTTT
clone size: .
V gene: TRBV24-1
D gene: TRBD1
J gene: TRBJ1-1

CDR3 protein: CASREGHRFNYGYTF
CDR3 DNA: TGTGCCAGCAGGGAGGGCCACAGATTTAACTATGGCTACACCTTC
clone size: .
V gene: TRBV6-1
D gene: .
J gene: TRBJ1-2